These 8 T cell receptor beta chains originate from one sample sequenced in a study of cytomegalovirus exposure and HLA in healthy donors (dated by TCRdb to 2017 to 2019). Library creation used the immunoSEQ multiplex PCR assay. For the multiplex PCR, a mixture combining 60 forward primers for TCR Vbeta segments and 13 reverse primers for TCR Jbeta segments was used. TCRdb provides this immuneACCESS table in a form limited to in-frame rearrangements. Some clones are lacking; in checked studies, under half of them reflect an unresolved V gene, and why the rest are absent is not known. The sample table shows roughly 120,000 clones, and 80% to 85% are seen once. 3.9% of the sample lies in the top ten. The sample was PBMCs. These receptors came from a woman aged 30 to 39 in good health and CMV-seronegative.

V usage is TRBV6-5 and J usage is TRBJ2-7; 11 bases fit TRBD2. J was trimmed by 1 base and V by 2 bases; bases with no gene match: 4. This CDR3 is 16 amino acids long. Germline CDR1 MNHEY, CDR2 SVGAGI. The CDR3 here is CASSYLTSGSSYEQYF. DNA for the CDR3: TGTGCCAGCAGTTACCTTACTAGCGGGAGTTCCTACGAGCAGTACTTC.

This chain connects TRBV29-1 to TRBJ2-7, with 8 bases identical to TRBD1. Trimming at V came to 4 bases and at J to 9 bases, leaving 14 bases not matched to a gene. Germline CDR1 and CDR2: SQVTM and ANQGSEA. The CDR3 has 14 residues. The CDR3 sequence: CSVGGGQGARGQYF. DNA of the CDR3: TGCAGCGTTGGAGGGGGGCAGGGGGCGCGTGGGCAGTACTTC.

The chain joins TRBV5-8 to TRBJ1-5; 7 positions match TRBD1. V gave up 4 bases and J gave up 1 base; unmatched junction bases: 2. CDR1 is SGHTS, CDR2 YDEGEE, per germline. The CDR3 spans 14 residues. The CDR3 region has the DNA TGTGCCAGCAGCCCAGGGGGGAGCAATCAGCCCCAGCATTTT. The encoded protein is CASSPGGSNQPQHF.

CDR3 bases: TGCGCCAGCAGCCTCCCCGCGGGGGGGTGGGACACTGAAGCTTTCTTT. It yields the protein CASSLPAGGWDTEAFF. This sequence joins TRBV4-1 and TRBJ1-1, with D perhaps matching TRBD1 (5 bases). The CDR3 spans 16 residues. V was pared by 4 bases and J by 3 bases, with 18 bases between. CDR1 and CDR2 from the germline V gene are MGHRA and YSYEKL.

The chain uses TRBV19 and TRBJ2-6; TRBD1 matches at 9 bases. The CDR3 extends over 17 amino acids. The germline gives CDR1 LNHDA, CDR2 SQIVND (reference sequence). The trim removed 4 bases at V and 0 bases at J, leaving 4 bases unmatched. CDR3 region: CASSRDRVPSGANVLTF. The CDR3 DNA sequence: TGTGCCAGTAGTAGGGACAGGGTTCCCTCTGGGGCCAACGTCCTGACTTTC.

The chain uses TRBV6-6 and TRBJ2-7, with D perhaps TRBD1 (7 bases). The V gene lost 5 bases and the J gene lost 0 bases, with 11 bases spanning the gap. Germline loops: CDR1 MNHNY, CDR2 SVGAGI (reference sequence). CDR3 size: 14 residues. The DNA of the CDR3 is TGTGCCAGCAGTGCGGGACAGAACTCCTACGAGCAGTACTTC. Translation: CASSAGQNSYEQYF.

The V and J genes are TRBV27 and TRBJ1-5; tentative D call: TRBD1 (6 bases). V lost 6 bases and J 5 bases, leaving 14 bases between the germline ends. The CDR3 length is 14 residues. Germline V gene lookup returns CDR1 MNHEY and CDR2 SMNVEV (reference sequence). Here the CDR3 DNA reads TGTGCCAGCAGAGCAGGGGCCCCTCATCAGCCCCAGCATTTT. Its protein product is CASRAGAPHQPQHF.

The rearrangement joins TRBV28 to TRBJ2-2, with D hard to call. V dropped 8 bases and J dropped 0 bases, with 13 bases sitting between them. Per germline, CDR1 MDHEN and CDR2 SYDVKM. This CDR3 comprises 15 residues. CDR3 loop: CASVPSLANTGELFF. DNA of the CDR3: TGTGCCAGCGTTCCGAGTCTCGCGAACACCGGGGAGCTGTTTTTT.